Listed below are T cell receptor beta chains from one sample, sequenced in a study of shared clonotypes between healthy human individuals. The table came from immunoSEQ multiplex PCR; TCRdb's copy has only in-frame clones and leaves some out. Counted here are roughly 2,500,000 clones, over 85% occurring once; the ten biggest clones make up approximately 0.36%. The source material was naive CD4+ T cells from PBMCs. Receptors originate from a man aged 18-30 years in good health. Some clones in this sample may be carry-over from other donors' samples. Both conserved end residues are part of each CDR3. D genes are given only for firm matches. Clone sizes are given selectively: once, few, many, or a class where the clone is expanded.

D: NA; size: NA; J: TRBJ2-2; V: TRBV19; CDR3: CASSIELRNTGELFF; DNA: TGTGCCAGTAGTATAGAACTACGGAACACCGGGGAGCTGTTTTTT
D: TRBD1; size: NA; J: TRBJ2-2; V: TRBV25-1; CDR3: CASSDSYRGRSGELFF; DNA: TGTGCCAGCAGTGACTCTTACAGGGGGCGATCGGGGGAGCTGTTTTTT
D: NA; size: NA; J: TRBJ2-5; V: TRBV11-1; CDR3: CASSLLGVEETQYF; DNA: TGTGCCAGCAGCTTATTAGGAGTGGAAGAGACCCAGTACTTC
D: NA; size: NA; J: TRBJ2-1; V: TRBV11-2; CDR3: CASSPSTTGPFF; DNA: TGTGCCAGCAGCCCTTCTACGACTGGGCCGTTCTTC
D: TRBD2; size: NA; J: TRBJ2-7; V: TRBV7-8; CDR3: CASSSSGLAGVGAEQYF; DNA: TGTGCCAGCAGCTCGTCGGGACTAGCGGGAGTTGGGGCCGAGCAGTACTTC
D: NA; size: NA; J: TRBJ1-3; V: TRBV7-2; CDR3: CASSSTGTGNTIYF; DNA: TGTGCCAGCAGCTCGACAGGTACTGGAAACACCATATATTTT
D: TRBD2; size: NA; J: TRBJ2-7; V: TRBV7-3; CDR3: CASSLNPTSGRREQYF; DNA: TGTGCCAGCAGCTTAAACCCGACTAGCGGGAGACGCGAGCAGTACTTC
D: NA; size: NA; J: TRBJ2-7; V: TRBV7-2; CDR3: CASSLAEGINYEQYF; DNA: TGTGCCAGCAGCTTAGCCGAAGGGATAAACTACGAGCAGTACTTC
D: NA; size: NA; J: TRBJ2-7; V: TRBV10-3; CDR3: CAISERSRALDHEQYF; DNA: TGTGCCATCAGTGAGCGCTCCAGGGCCCTCGACCACGAGCAGTACTTC
D: NA; size: NA; J: TRBJ1-2; V: TRBV28; CDR3: CASSRGLAGYTF; DNA: TGTGCCAGCAGCCGAGGACTTGCGGGATACACCTTC
D: NA; size: NA; J: TRBJ1-1; V: TRBV20-1; CDR3: CSASEPTEAFF; DNA: TGCAGTGCTAGCGAACCTACTGAAGCTTTCTTT
D: TRBD1; size: NA; J: TRBJ1-1; V: TRBV2; CDR3: CASRTGETEAFF; DNA: TGTGCCAGCCGTACAGGGGAAACTGAAGCTTTCTTT
D: TRBD1; size: once; J: TRBJ2-7; V: TRBV5-1; CDR3: CASSLAQTGLHEQYF; DNA: TGCGCCAGCAGCCTTGCACAGACAGGGTTACACGAGCAGTACTTC
D: TRBD1; size: once; J: TRBJ1-3; V: TRBV7-9; CDR3: CASSIMTGRGNTIYF; DNA: TGTGCCAGCAGCATAATGACAGGGCGCGGAAACACCATATATTTT
D: TRBD1; size: NA; J: TRBJ2-7; V: TRBV6-6; CDR3: CASRRGLDEQYF; DNA: TGTGCCAGCAGGAGGGGGCTGGACGAGCAGTACTTC
D: NA; size: once; J: TRBJ2-1; V: TRBV11-2; CDR3: CASSFSTGFYNEQFF; DNA: TGTGCCAGCAGCTTCTCAACAGGGTTTTACAATGAGCAGTTCTTC
D: NA; size: NA; J: TRBJ1-1; V: TRBV28; CDR3: CASSPGGAVFMNTEAFF; DNA: TGTGCCAGCAGCCCGGGGGGCGCAGTCTTTATGAACACTGAAGCTTTCTTT
D: NA; size: NA; J: TRBJ2-3; V: TRBV4-1; CDR3: CASSPYESTDTQYF; DNA: TGCGCCAGCAGCCCGTACGAAAGCACAGATACGCAGTATTTT
D: TRBD2; size: NA; J: TRBJ2-7; V: TRBV14; CDR3: CASSPNSGRVREQYF; DNA: TGTGCCAGCAGCCCAAATAGCGGGAGGGTACGCGAGCAGTACTTC
D: NA; size: once; J: TRBJ1-1; V: TRBV5-1; CDR3: CASSLQEPSREAFF; DNA: TGCGCCAGCAGCTTGCAGGAGCCCTCCCGGGAAGCTTTCTTT
D: TRBD1; size: NA; J: TRBJ2-1; V: TRBV18; CDR3: CASSPPPTGFDEQFF; DNA: TGTGCCAGCTCACCACCACCGACAGGGTTCGATGAGCAGTTCTTC
D: NA; size: NA; J: TRBJ2-6; V: TRBV15; CDR3: CATSRDRGLRANVLTF; DNA: TGTGCCACCAGCAGAGATCGGGGTTTGAGGGCCAACGTCCTGACTTTC
D: NA; size: NA; J: TRBJ2-1; V: TRBV2; CDR3: CASRNYNEQFF; DNA: TGTGCCAGCCGTAATTACAATGAGCAGTTCTTC
D: TRBD2; size: once; J: TRBJ2-3; V: TRBV7-3; CDR3: CASSLLGRAADTQYF; DNA: TGTGCCAGCAGCTTACTCGGGAGGGCCGCAGATACGCAGTATTTT
D: NA; size: NA; J: TRBJ1-6; V: TRBV2; CDR3: CAGAQQADNSPLHF; DNA: TGTGCCGGTGCACAACAAGCCGATAATTCACCCCTCCACTTT
D: NA; size: NA; J: TRBJ2-1; V: TRBV15; CDR3: CATSRALLGVGDNEQFF; DNA: TGTGCCACCAGCAGAGCCCTGCTGGGAGTGGGGGACAATGAGCAGTTCTTC
D: TRBD2; size: NA; J: TRBJ2-2; V: TRBV15; CDR3: CATSRSSGRDFTGELFF; DNA: TGTGCCACCAGCAGATCTAGCGGGAGAGACTTCACCGGGGAGCTGTTTTTT
D: TRBD2; size: NA; J: TRBJ2-1; V: TRBV7-3; CDR3: CASSLNGVSGSTSYNEQFF; DNA: TGTGCCAGCAGCTTAAACGGGGTTAGCGGGTCAACCTCCTACAATGAGCAGTTCTTC
D: NA; size: NA; J: TRBJ2-3; V: TRBV4-1; CDR3: CASSQGLRGDTQYF; DNA: TGCGCCAGCAGCCAAGGCCTACGCGGGGATACGCAGTATTTT
D: NA; size: NA; J: TRBJ1-3; V: TRBV28; CDR3: CASTLKGGGNTIYF; DNA: TGTGCCAGCACCTTGAAGGGGGGAGGAAACACCATATATTTT
D: TRBD2; size: NA; J: TRBJ2-1; V: TRBV29-1; CDR3: CSVDPTSGSSYNEQFF; DNA: TGCAGCGTTGACCCGACTAGCGGTAGTTCCTACAATGAGCAGTTCTTC
D: TRBD1; size: NA; J: TRBJ1-1; V: TRBV2; CDR3: CASSPAGGTEAFF; DNA: TGTGCCAGCTCACCCGCAGGGGGCACTGAAGCTTTCTTT
D: NA; size: NA; J: TRBJ1-2; V: TRBV5-1; CDR3: CASSLLVAAQHGYTF; DNA: TGCGCCAGCAGCTTGCTAGTGGCAGCCCAGCATGGCTACACCTTC
D: NA; size: NA; J: TRBJ2-4; V: TRBV6-5; CDR3: CASTGSTKNIQYF; DNA: TGTGCCAGCACGGGTTCCACCAAAAACATTCAGTACTTC
D: TRBD2; size: NA; J: TRBJ2-1; V: TRBV4-3; CDR3: CASSATGTSGASYNEQFF; DNA: TGCGCCAGCAGCGCTACCGGGACTAGCGGGGCGTCCTACAATGAGCAGTTCTTC
D: NA; size: few; J: TRBJ1-1; V: TRBV10-3; CDR3: CAPRPNTEAFF; DNA: TGTGCCCCCAGACCGAACACTGAAGCTTTCTTT
D: NA; size: NA; J: TRBJ2-7; V: TRBV11-2; CDR3: CASSLNRDTSSYEQYF; DNA: TGTGCCAGCAGCTTAAACCGGGACACAAGCTCCTACGAGCAGTACTTC
D: NA; size: NA; J: TRBJ1-1; V: TRBV28; CDR3: CASSLAGMNTEAFF; DNA: TGTGCCAGCAGTTTAGCAGGGATGAACACTGAAGCTTTCTTT
D: NA; size: NA; J: TRBJ2-7; V: TRBV5-4; CDR3: CASSRNNYGNEQYF; DNA: TGTGCCAGCAGCCGCAACAATTATGGGAACGAGCAGTACTTC
D: NA; size: NA; J: TRBJ1-1; V: TRBV29-1; CDR3: CSGCELNTEAFF; DNA: TGCAGCGGTTGCGAGCTGAACACTGAAGCTTTCTTT
D: NA; size: NA; J: TRBJ2-5; V: TRBV7-9; CDR3: CASSLGWGFGETQYF; DNA: TGTGCCAGCAGTCTAGGGTGGGGTTTCGGAGAGACCCAGTACTTC
D: NA; size: NA; J: TRBJ1-2; V: TRBV11-2; CDR3: CASSLGSGVRGYGGYTF; DNA: TGTGCCAGCAGCTTAGGTTCCGGTGTCAGGGGCTATGGTGGCTACACCTTC
D: TRBD2; size: NA; J: TRBJ2-7; V: TRBV7-2; CDR3: CASSWGTSGSEQYF; DNA: TGTGCCAGCAGCTGGGGGACTAGCGGGAGCGAGCAGTACTTC
D: NA; size: NA; J: TRBJ1-5; V: TRBV5-5; CDR3: CASSLAGAAYSNQPQHF; DNA: TGTGCCAGCAGCTTGGCCGGTGCAGCTTATAGCAATCAGCCCCAGCATTTT
D: NA; size: NA; J: TRBJ2-7; V: TRBV5-1; CDR3: CASSPGGPSSYEQYF; DNA: TGCGCCAGCAGCCCCGGGGGGCCAAGCTCCTACGAGCAGTACTTC
D: NA; size: NA; J: TRBJ1-4; V: TRBV28; CDR3: CASTSGWEKLFF; DNA: TGTGCCAGCACTTCGGGATGGGAAAAACTGTTTTTT
D: NA; size: NA; J: TRBJ1-5; V: TRBV7-2; CDR3: CASSPAGRSNQPQHF; DNA: TGTGCCAGCAGCCCAGCAGGAAGAAGCAATCAGCCCCAGCATTTT
D: TRBD1; size: NA; J: TRBJ2-3; V: TRBV7-3; CDR3: CASSFTGDPDTQYF; DNA: TGTGCCAGCAGCTTCACAGGGGACCCAGATACGCAGTATTTT
D: NA; size: NA; J: TRBJ2-2; V: TRBV11-2; CDR3: CASSLRYTGELFF; DNA: TGTGCCAGCAGCTTAAGGTACACCGGGGAGCTGTTTTTT
D: TRBD2; size: NA; J: TRBJ2-1; V: TRBV14; CDR3: CASSPHPEREATLLYNEQFF; DNA: TGTGCCAGCAGCCCCCACCCTGAGCGGGAGGCCACCCTCCTCTACAATGAGCAGTTCTTC
D: TRBD2; size: NA; J: TRBJ2-1; V: TRBV28; CDR3: CASSLLAVEQFF; DNA: TGTGCCAGCAGCTTACTAGCGGTTGAGCAGTTCTTC
D: TRBD1; size: NA; J: TRBJ2-5; V: TRBV4-1; CDR3: CASSQDGTGVSETQYF; DNA: TGCGCCAGCAGCCAAGATGGGACAGGGGTGTCAGAGACCCAGTACTTC
D: TRBD1; size: NA; J: TRBJ1-1; V: TRBV4-1; CDR3: CASSQIRDSIVTEAFF; DNA: TGCGCCAGCAGCCAAATCCGGGACAGTATAGTCACTGAAGCTTTCTTT
D: NA; size: NA; J: TRBJ1-6; V: TRBV9; CDR3: CASSVASRDSPLHF; DNA: TGTGCCAGCAGCGTAGCGTCGAGGGATTCACCCCTCCACTTT
D: TRBD2; size: NA; J: TRBJ2-7; V: TRBV18; CDR3: CASSPPFSGRAVQYF; DNA: TGTGCCAGCTCCCCCCCTTTTAGCGGGAGGGCCGTGCAGTACTTC
D: NA; size: once; J: TRBJ2-6; V: TRBV7-6; CDR3: CASSLGRMHSGANVLTF; DNA: TGTGCCAGCAGCTTAGGCAGGATGCACTCTGGGGCCAACGTCCTGACTTTC
D: NA; size: NA; J: TRBJ1-2; V: TRBV11-2; CDR3: CASSSEVSGSHYGYTF; DNA: TGTGCCAGCAGCTCAGAGGTCTCAGGATCCCACTATGGCTACACCTTC